These T cell receptor beta chains were read from a single sample in a study of early T cells in non-severe SARS-CoV-2 infection. Each CDR3 protein is one row after TCRdb ran MiXCR on the 5' RACE reads. The sample lists tens of thousands of distinct CDR3 sequences, roughly 7% seen once, with around 8% in the top ten. Material: whole blood. The source is an adult who was a healthcare worker with PCR-confirmed SARS-CoV-2 infection or an uninfected control (not recorded which). CDR3s include the opening cysteine and the closing phenylalanine or tryptophan. The D gene is left open where the match is weak. Size is stated for part of the rows, as once, few or many counts, or as a class when the clone is expanded.

TRBV10-3	many	TRBJ2-7	TRBD2	CAISEGGGYEQYF	TGTGCCATCAGTGAGGGCGGGGGCTACGAGCAGTACTTC
TRBV7-6	many	TRBJ1-3	NA	CASSAPERAAGNTIYF	TGTGCCAGCAGCGCCCCAGAAAGGGCAGCGGGAAACACCATATATTTT
TRBV4-2	few	TRBJ2-3	TRBD2	CASSQVPNPGGPTDTQYF	TGTGCCAGCAGCCAAGTTCCAAACCCGGGGGGACCCACAGATACGCAGTATTTT
TRBV4-1	many	TRBJ1-2	TRBD1	CASSQTGTLNYGYTF	TGCGCCAGCAGCCAGACAGGGACTCTAAACTATGGCTACACCTTC
TRBV20-1	many	TRBJ2-4	NA	CSAYTTAKNIQYF	TGCAGTGCCTACACAACAGCCAAAAACATTCAGTACTTC
TRBV10-1	NA	TRBJ2-1	TRBD2	CASSEASGGFNEQFF	TGCGCCAGCAGTGAGGCTAGCGGGGGGTTTAATGAGCAGTTCTTC
TRBV15	many	TRBJ2-3	NA	CATSRASAIGDTQYF	TGTGCCACCAGCAGAGCGTCTGCTATCGGAGATACGCAGTATTTT
TRBV28	few	TRBJ1-2	NA	CASSLWGDPHYGYTF	TGTGCCAGCAGTTTATGGGGGGACCCCCACTATGGCTACACCTTC
TRBV18	many	TRBJ2-2	NA	CASSPGGGELFF	TGTGCCAGCTCACCAGGAGGCGGGGAGCTGTTTTTT
TRBV5-3	many	TRBJ2-3	NA	CARSTSKSRTDTQYF	TGTGCCAGAAGCACTTCCAAAAGCCGCACAGATACGCAGTATTTT
TRBV29-1	many	TRBJ2-5	NA	CSVPPRGLQETQYF	TGCAGCGTCCCCCCCAGAGGATTGCAAGAGACCCAGTACTTC
TRBV7-9	few	TRBJ2-5	NA	CASSLRGETQYF	TGTGCCAGCAGCTTAAGGGGGGAGACCCAGTACTTC
TRBV4-3	few	TRBJ2-2	TRBD2	CASRNTGGSGGELFF	TGCGCCAGCAGAAACACGGGGGGAAGTGGCGGGGAGCTGTTTTTT
TRBV29-1	few	TRBJ2-6	TRBD1	CSVDGTGGGANVLTF	TGCAGCGTTGACGGGACAGGTGGTGGGGCCAACGTCCTGACTTTC
TRBV27	many	TRBJ1-5	NA	CASRLQGGPQHF	TGTGCCAGCAGACTCCAGGGAGGGCCCCAGCATTTT
TRBV2	many	TRBJ2-7	NA	CASSAQESSYEQYF	TGTGCCAGCAGTGCACAGGAGTCGTCCTACGAGCAGTACTTC
TRBV4-2	few	TRBJ2-1	TRBD1	CASSLMPGQIYNEQFF	TGTGCCAGCAGCTTGATGCCGGGACAGATATACAATGAGCAGTTCTTC
TRBV28	many	TRBJ2-7	NA	CASSSGGEEYEQYF	TGTGCCAGCAGCTCTGGAGGGGAGGAGTACGAGCAGTACTTC
TRBV11-1	few	TRBJ1-1	NA	CASSLDRFGTEAFF	TGTGCCAGCAGCTTAGATCGATTTGGAACTGAAGCTTTCTTT
TRBV28	many	TRBJ1-6	NA	CASIQPPGINSPLHF	TGTGCCAGCATCCAACCCCCAGGGATCAATTCACCCCTCCACTTT
TRBV20-1	NA	TRBJ1-1	NA	CSARPTGIRDTEAFF	TGCAGTGCTAGGCCCACAGGGATCCGTGACACTGAAGCTTTCTTT
TRBV28	NA	TRBJ1-2	TRBD1	CASNAQGSDYGYTF	TGTGCCAGCAACGCACAGGGGTCTGACTATGGCTACACCTTC
TRBV7-6	many	TRBJ1-4	TRBD1	CASSPRQGVNEKLFF	TGTGCCAGCAGCCCGAGACAGGGTGTCAATGAAAAACTGTTTTTT
TRBV6-5	once	TRBJ2-3	TRBD1	CASSTGTGLGQYF	TGTGCCAGCAGTACGGGGACAGGGCTGGGGCAGTATTTT